The clone carrying this T cell receptor beta chain was seen a few times. Its antigen is as yet unknown. The data were obtained in a study of T-cell memory formation after mild COVID-19. Overall study findings and caveats: Mainly CM and EM harbored the contracting CD4+ clones; mainly EMRA harbored the CD8+ ones.

TCRdb independently ran MiXCR on the 5' RACE reads; one entry per CDR3 protein. The profile shows more than 75,000 distinct CDR3 sequences, 20% to 25% of them singletons. Germline V gene lookup returns CDR1 SGHVS and CDR2 FQNEAQ. J gave up 2 bases and V 5 bases, and 13 bases lay outside the gene matches. This CDR3 has 17 residues. V and J are TRBV7-8 and TRBJ2-7, with 9 bases lining up with TRBD1. The receptor's source is a man younger than 35 who had mild COVID-19 (a few samples of this study predate the infection). Cell type and time point are not known. Sequences were obtained from PBMCs or a T cell subset sorted from them (not recorded which). The CDR3 nucleotides read TGTGCCAGCAGCCTCCGTGGGACAGGGTACGTTACCTACGAGCAGTACGTC. Translating gives CASSLRGTGYVTYEQYV.